What follows are 30 T cell receptor beta chains derived from one specimen sequenced in a study of T-cell reconstitution after alpha-beta-depleted transplantation in children. For TCRbeta, the library was prepared with unique molecular identifiers. TCRdb reprocessed the PCR reads with MiXCR, giving one entry per CDR3 protein. This sample has about 900,000 distinct CDR3 sequences, with under 30% found just once. The specimen comprised PBMCs, mostly from graft donor cells, sampled 360 days after TCRalphabeta/CD19-depleted stem cell transplant. The origin of the receptors is a boy under two years old who had a stem cell transplant for SCID, so the T cells may come from the graft donor.

This clonotype was seen more than once but under ten times. The chain carries TRBV27 and TRBJ2-1; perhaps TRBD2 as D (5 bases). The V end was cut by 5 bases, the J end by 5 bases, with 13 bases between. Germline V lookup: CDR1 MNHEY, CDR2 SMNVEV (reference sequence). The length of the CDR3 is 14 residues. The CDR3 DNA sequence: TGTGCCAGCAGTATCCGGTCGGGAAACAATGAGCAGTTCTTC. Translation: CASSIRSGNNEQFF.

The V and J genes are TRBV18 and TRBJ2-1; D gene uncertain. V shed 3 bases and J shed 6 bases, with 21 bases lying between them. The CDR3 length is 17 residues. CDR1 and CDR2 (germline): KGHSH, LQKENI. CDR3: CASSPYGRSPAINEQFF. The CDR3 DNA reads TGTGCCAGCTCACCCTACGGACGGAGTCCCGCTATCAATGAGCAGTTCTTC.

The chain carries TRBV20-1 and TRBJ2-5, with TRBD2 matching over 12 bases. The CDR3 covers 14 residues. Looked up from germline, CDR1 is DFQATT and CDR2 is SNEGSKA (reference sequence). Unmatched junction bases numbered 8, after V lost 7 bases and J lost 5 bases. The DNA of the CDR3 is TGCAGTGTTCTAACTAGCGGGGGGAGTGAGACCCAGTACTTC. Encoded protein: CSVLTSGGSETQYF.

This clonotype was observed a handful of times. The V and J genes are TRBV6-2 or TRBV6-3 and TRBJ2-1; TRBD2 matches 7 bases. The CDR3 length is 17 residues. Germline CDR1 and CDR2: MNHEY and SVGEGT. The V gene end was trimmed by 4 bases and the J gene end by 0 bases; junction bases not matched to a gene: 9. The DNA of the CDR3 is TGTGCCAGCAGTTTGGACGGGGGACTAAACTCCTACAATGAGCAGTTCTTC. Translating gives CASSLDGGLNSYNEQFF.

The gene calls are TRBV12-5 and TRBJ1-3; D gene unclear. The CDR3 has 13 residues. Germline V CDR1 and CDR2: LGHNT, FRNRAP. V dropped 1 base and J dropped 4 bases, with 5 bases sitting between them. The DNA for the CDR3 is TGTGCTAGTGGTTTGGAGGTCGGAAACACCATATATTTT. Encoded protein: CASGLEVGNTIYF.

Here the CDR3 reads CASSPRGTTDTQYF. The CDR3 DNA sequence: TGTGCCAGCAGTCCTCGGGGTACCACAGATACGCAGTATTTT. J is TRBJ2-3 and V is TRBV28, with TRBD2 as a possible D gene (5 bases). CDR1 MDHEN and CDR2 SYDVKM come from the germline V gene. The CDR3 loop spans 14 amino acids. V lost 5 bases and J 2 bases, leaving 11 bases between the germline ends.

This chain uses TRBV5-1 with TRBJ2-7; 7 bases match TRBD1. This CDR3 has 13 residues. The trim removed 1 base at V and 6 bases at J, leaving 4 bases unmatched. CDR1 SGHRS and CDR2 YFSETQ come from the germline V gene. CDR3 region: CASSLTGEIEQYF. The CDR3 region has the DNA TGCGCCAGCAGCTTGACAGGGGAAATCGAGCAGTACTTC. Together with reference TRBV5-1 and TRBJ2-7, the CDR3 gives the full variable domain: KAGVTQTPRYLIKTRGQQVTLSCSPISGHRSVSWYQQTPGQGLQFLFEYFSETQRNKGNFPGRFSGRQFSNSRSEMNVSTLELGDSALYLCASSLTGEIEQYFGPGTRLTVT.

This clonotype was seen only a few times. The CDR3 here is CASSLYQGSSNEQYF. In DNA, the CDR3 is TGTGCCAGCAGCTTGTACCAGGGGTCCTCTAACGAGCAGTACTTC. This chain uses TRBV5-6 with TRBJ2-7; TRBD1 might be the D (6 bases). Trimming took off 1 base at V and 5 bases at J, with 16 bases between the two ends. CDR3 size: 15 residues. Germline V CDR1 and CDR2: SGHDT, YYEEEE.

The chain employs TRBV29-1 and TRBJ2-7, with D perhaps TRBD2 (5 bases). Trimming took 4 bases from V and 5 from J, leaving 18 bases between them. The CDR3 contains 14 residues. In germline, CDR1 is SQVTM, CDR2 ANQGSEA. Here the CDR3 reads CSVGGRVGSDEQYF. DNA of the CDR3: TGCAGCGTTGGTGGGCGGGTTGGCAGCGACGAGCAGTACTTC.

This clonotype turned up a few times. The rearrangement links TRBV3-1 to TRBJ1-2, with 8 bases matching TRBD1. This CDR3 has 15 amino acids. The junction had 11 bases not matched to a gene; V was cut back by 4 bases and J by 7 bases. Germline CDR1 reads LGHDT; CDR2 reads YNNKEL (reference sequence). CDR3 residues: CASSPLGQGRGGYTF. The CDR3 region has the DNA TGTGCCAGCAGCCCCCTCGGACAGGGTCGCGGTGGCTACACCTTC. The complete variable domain, with remaining parts taken from reference TRBV3-1 and TRBJ1-2, reads DTAVSQTPKYLVTQMGNDKSIKCEQNLGHDTMYWYKQDSKKFLKIMFSYNNKELIINETVPNRFSPKSPDKAHLNLHINSLELGDSAVYFCASSPLGQGRGGYTFGSGTRLTVV.

J is TRBJ2-3 and V is TRBV5-1; D possibly matches TRBD1 or TRBD2 (5 bases each). V was shortened by 4 bases and J by 6 bases, with 15 bases between the two germline ends. This CDR3 comprises 14 residues. Germline V CDR1 and CDR2: SGHRS, YFSETQ. The CDR3 sequence: CASSRRGERDTQYF. For the CDR3, the DNA is TGCGCCAGCAGCCGCCGAGGGGAGCGGGATACGCAGTATTTT.

There are a few counts of this clonotype. The rearrangement joins TRBV27 to TRBJ2-1; D is ambiguous. The CDR3 loop spans 15 amino acids. Germline values: CDR1 MNHEY, CDR2 SMNVEV (reference sequence). The germline V and J ends were trimmed by 2 bases and 0 bases, with 8 bases remaining between them. DNA of the CDR3: TGTGCCAGCAGTTTAAGCCAGGTCTCCTACAATGAGCAGTTCTTC. Protein: CASSLSQVSYNEQFF.

V usage is TRBV5-1 and J usage is TRBJ2-1; possibly TRBD1 for D (5 bases). Per germline, CDR1 SGHRS and CDR2 YFSETQ. The CDR3 covers 13 residues. Trimming pared 4 bases from V and 10 bases from J, leaving 15 bases between. Here the CDR3 reads CASSTGQPPEQFF. Written as DNA, the CDR3 is TGCGCCAGCAGCACCGGACAACCACCCGAGCAGTTCTTC.

The chain's CDR3 is CASSPPTGEGYTF. The CDR3 DNA reads TGTGCCAGCAGTCCCCCGACGGGGGAGGGCTACACCTTC. The V call is TRBV12-3 or TRBV12-4, the J call TRBJ1-2; tentatively, D is TRBD1 (5 bases). Trimming left V 5 bases short and J 8 bases short, with 15 bases between. The CDR3 runs 13 residues.

This clonotype was counted between two and nine times. The rearrangement uses TRBV3-1 and TRBJ1-1; unclear D gene. The germline gives CDR1 LGHDT, CDR2 YNNKEL (reference sequence). There are 13 residues in the CDR3. V was trimmed by 6 bases and J by 1 base, leaving 9 bases between them. The CDR3 is CASRPNSNTEAFF. The CDR3 DNA sequence: TGTGCCAGCAGGCCGAACTCGAACACTGAAGCTTTCTTT.

This chain connects TRBV10-3 to TRBJ2-1, with a possible D match to TRBD2 (6 bases). From germline, CDR1 is ENHRY and CDR2 SYGVKD. The CDR3 runs 14 residues. The germline V and J ends were trimmed by 6 bases and 6 bases, with 15 bases remaining between them. The CDR3 is CAISQSLATNEQFF. As DNA, the CDR3 is TGTGCCATCAGCCAATCCCTAGCGACCAATGAGCAGTTCTTC.

This clonotype came up a few times. The rearrangement links TRBV20-1 to TRBJ2-7, with 8 bases aligning to TRBD2. After removal of 1 base from V and 3 bases from J, the junction contained 8 bases not matched to a gene. In germline, CDR1 is DFQATT, CDR2 SNEGSKA (reference sequence). The CDR3 has 15 amino acids. CDR3 nucleotide sequence: TGCAGTGCTAGAGGGCGGGGGGCCCTCATCTACGAGCAGTACTTC. Encoded protein: CSARGRGALIYEQYF.

The V gene is TRBV6-1, the J gene TRBJ1-6; no reliable D call. CDR3 length: 16 amino acids. Trimming removed 6 bases at V and 3 bases at J, with 15 bases between. Germline CDR1 reads MNHNS; CDR2 reads SASEGT. CDR3: CASSPVHPIYNSPLHF. CDR3 DNA sequence: TGTGCCAGCAGCCCTGTTCATCCTATCTATAATTCACCCCTCCACTTT.

This CDR3 reads CASSEGQVGHQPQHF. The DNA of the CDR3 is TGTGCCAGCAGTGAAGGACAGGTTGGGCATCAGCCCCAGCATTTT. The chain employs TRBV6-1 and TRBJ1-5; D possibly corresponds to TRBD1 (6 bases). The V and J ends lost 1 base and 5 bases respectively, with 12 bases between them. Germline values: CDR1 MNHNS, CDR2 SASEGT. The length of the CDR3 is 15 residues.

The chain couples TRBV20-1 to TRBJ2-3; 8 nucleotides line up with TRBD2. Germline lookup yields CDR1 DFQATT and CDR2 SNEGSKA (reference sequence). J lost 3 bases, V lost 0 bases, and 11 bases had no gene match. This CDR3 has 17 residues. The CDR3 DNA sequence: TGCAGTGCTAGAGATTTACGGAGACTAGCGTTGACAGATACGCAGTATTTT. Amino acids: CSARDLRRLALTDTQYF.

The genes are TRBV5-1 and TRBJ2-7; 7 positions match TRBD2. This CDR3 spans 16 amino acids. Germline CDR1 SGHRS, CDR2 YFSETQ. The V segment lost 0 bases and the J segment 5 bases; nucleotides outside the gene matches: 11. Written as DNA, the CDR3 is TGCGCCAGCAGCTTGGGTGTGACCGGGGGGTACCACGAGCAGTACTTC. Translating gives CASSLGVTGGYHEQYF.

J is TRBJ2-2 and V is TRBV18; either TRBD1 or TRBD2 may fit D (5 bases each). Looked up from germline, CDR1 is KGHSH and CDR2 is LQKENI. This CDR3 contains 16 residues. Trimming removed 6 bases from V and 2 bases from J, with 16 bases in between. For the CDR3, the DNA is TGTGCCAGCTCCCCCGGACGTGGGGGAAACACCGGGGAGCTGTTTTTT. Protein: CASSPGRGGNTGELFF.

V usage is TRBV5-4 and J usage is TRBJ2-6; no clear D gene. Trimming pared 3 bases from V and 0 bases from J, leaving 19 bases between. The CDR3 has 19 amino acids. Per germline, CDR1 SGHNT and CDR2 YYREEE (reference sequence). The CDR3 spells CASSSFSVLFPSGANVLTF. The CDR3 region has the DNA TGTGCCAGCAGCTCTTTCTCTGTCTTATTTCCCTCTGGGGCCAACGTCCTGACTTTC. Filled out from reference TRBV5-4 and TRBJ2-6, the complete variable domain reads ETGVTQSPTHLIKTRGQQVTLRCSSQSGHNTVSWYQQALGQGPQFIFQYYREEENGRGNFPPRFSGLQFPNYSSELNVNALELDDSALYLCASSSFSVLFPSGANVLTFGAGSRLTVL.

The rearrangement joins TRBV10-2 to TRBJ2-7; tentatively, D is TRBD1 (7 bases). The CDR3 loop spans 13 amino acids. CDR1 WSHSY and CDR2 SAAADI come from the germline V gene. V lost 8 bases to trimming and J lost 3 bases, with 14 bases between them. CDR3 region: CASRRQGGYEQYF. CDR3 nucleotide sequence: TGCGCCAGCCGAAGGCAGGGGGGCTACGAGCAGTACTTC.

This rearrangement joins TRBV5-6 to TRBJ2-7; 8 bases match TRBD1. The V segment lost 4 bases and the J segment 3 bases; nucleotides outside the gene matches: 6. The CDR3 is 14 amino acids. Germline CDR1 reads SGHDT; CDR2 reads YYEEEE. The CDR3 loop is CASSRGQVLYEQYF. In DNA, the CDR3 is TGTGCCAGCAGCAGGGGACAGGTCCTCTACGAGCAGTACTTC.

This clonotype was counted a few times. This chain joins TRBV10-3 and TRBJ2-2; D is possibly TRBD1 or TRBD2 (6 bases each). The germline V gene has CDR1 ENHRY and CDR2 SYGVKD. CDR3 size: 13 residues. V was shortened by 11 bases and J by 1 base, with 11 bases between the two germline ends. CDR3 bases: TGTGCCTCCGGGGGACAGAACACCGGGGAGCTGTTTTTT. As protein: CASGGQNTGELFF.

For the CDR3, the DNA is TGCGCCAGCAGCCGCTTCCAGCCTACCTCCCAAGAGACCCAGTACTTC. Protein: CASSRFQPTSQETQYF. V is TRBV4-1 and J is TRBJ2-5, with D uncertain. Germline lookup yields CDR1 MGHRA and CDR2 YSYEKL. Trimming took off 4 bases at V and 1 base at J, with 16 bases between the two ends. The CDR3 covers 16 residues.

In this sample, this clonotype turned up a few times. The V call is TRBV5-1, the J call TRBJ2-6; 7 bases align to TRBD1. This CDR3 is 15 amino acids long. V shed 5 bases and J 1 base; nucleotides not matched to a gene: 3. CDR1 is SGHRS and CDR2 is YFSETQ in the germline V gene. CDR3 protein: CASRLTGSGANVLTF. Here the CDR3 DNA reads TGCGCCAGCAGACTGACAGGGTCTGGGGCCAACGTCCTGACTTTC.

The chain uses TRBV20-1 and TRBJ2-7; no definite D call. In germline, CDR1 is DFQATT, CDR2 SNEGSKA (reference sequence). Trimming shortened V by 5 bases and J by 2 bases, and 10 bases separated the two germline ends. CDR3 length: 12 residues. The CDR3, as DNA: TGCAGTGCTCCGACTGAGACCTACGAGCAGTACTTC. Amino acids: CSAPTETYEQYF.

In its sample, this clonotype was seen a few times. The chain links TRBV29-1 to TRBJ2-1; no firm D call. V lost 7 bases and J 1 base, leaving 11 bases between the germline ends. Germline values: CDR1 SQVTM, CDR2 ANQGSEA. CDR3 size: 13 residues. This CDR3 is CSGITLSYNEQFF. For the CDR3, the DNA is TGCAGCGGGATCACCCTATCCTACAATGAGCAGTTCTTC.